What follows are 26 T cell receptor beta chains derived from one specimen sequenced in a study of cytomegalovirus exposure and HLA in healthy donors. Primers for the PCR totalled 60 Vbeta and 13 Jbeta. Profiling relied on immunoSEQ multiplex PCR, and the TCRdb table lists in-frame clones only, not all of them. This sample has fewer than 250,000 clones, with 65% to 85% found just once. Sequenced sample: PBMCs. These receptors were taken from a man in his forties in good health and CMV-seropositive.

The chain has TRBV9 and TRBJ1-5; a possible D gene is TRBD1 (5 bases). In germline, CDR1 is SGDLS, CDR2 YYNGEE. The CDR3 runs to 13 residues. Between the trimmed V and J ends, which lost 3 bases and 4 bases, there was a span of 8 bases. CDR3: CASSADINQPQHF. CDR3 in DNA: TGTGCCAGCAGCGCGGACATTAATCAGCCCCAGCATTTT. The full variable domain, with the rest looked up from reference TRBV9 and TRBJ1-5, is DSGVTQTPKHLITATGQRVTLRCSPRSGDLSVYWYQQSLDQGLQFLIQYYNGEERAKGNILERFSAQQFPDLHSELNLSSLELGDSALYFCASSADINQPQHFGDGTRLSIL.

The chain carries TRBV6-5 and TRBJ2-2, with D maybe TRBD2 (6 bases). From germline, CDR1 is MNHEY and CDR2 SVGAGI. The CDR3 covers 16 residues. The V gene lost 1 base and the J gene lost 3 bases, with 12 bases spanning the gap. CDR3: CASSYFGGEDTGELFF. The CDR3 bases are TGTGCCAGCAGTTACTTCGGCGGGGAGGACACCGGGGAGCTGTTTTTT.

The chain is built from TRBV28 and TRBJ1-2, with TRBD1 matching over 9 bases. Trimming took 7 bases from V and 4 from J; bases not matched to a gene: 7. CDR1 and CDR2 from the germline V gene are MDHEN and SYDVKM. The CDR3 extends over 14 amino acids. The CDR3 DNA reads TGTGCCAGCACTCCTCGGACAGGGGTCTATGGCTACACCTTC. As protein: CASTPRTGVYGYTF.

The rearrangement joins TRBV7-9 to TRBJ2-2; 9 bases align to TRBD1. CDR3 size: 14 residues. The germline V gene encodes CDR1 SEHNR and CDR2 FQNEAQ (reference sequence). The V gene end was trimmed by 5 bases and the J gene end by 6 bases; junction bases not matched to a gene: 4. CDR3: CASSPTGGSGELFF. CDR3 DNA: TGTGCCAGCAGCCCGACAGGGGGTTCCGGGGAGCTGTTTTTT. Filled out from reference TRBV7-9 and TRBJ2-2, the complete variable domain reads DTGVSQNPRHKITKRGQNVTFRCDPISEHNRLYWYRQTLGQGPEFLTYFQNEAQLEKSRLLSDRFSAERPKGSFSTLEIQRTEQGDSAMYLCASSPTGGSGELFFGEGSRLTVL.

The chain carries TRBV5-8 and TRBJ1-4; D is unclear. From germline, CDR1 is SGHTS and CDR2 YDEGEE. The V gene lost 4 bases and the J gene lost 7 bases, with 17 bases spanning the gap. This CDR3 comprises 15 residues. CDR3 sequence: CASSPGRRMIEKLFF. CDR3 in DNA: TGTGCCAGCAGCCCTGGGCGTAGGATGATTGAAAAACTGTTTTTT.

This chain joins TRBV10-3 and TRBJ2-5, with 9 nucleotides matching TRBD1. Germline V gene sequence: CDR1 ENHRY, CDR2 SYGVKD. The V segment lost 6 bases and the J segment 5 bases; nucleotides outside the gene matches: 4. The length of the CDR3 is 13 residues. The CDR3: CAIRGQGRETQYF. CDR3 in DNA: TGTGCCATCAGAGGACAGGGGCGGGAGACCCAGTACTTC.

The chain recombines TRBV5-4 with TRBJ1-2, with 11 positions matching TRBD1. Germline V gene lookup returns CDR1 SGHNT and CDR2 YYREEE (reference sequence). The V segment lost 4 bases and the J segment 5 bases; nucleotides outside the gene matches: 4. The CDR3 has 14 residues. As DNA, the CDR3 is TGTGCCAGCAGCGAGGACAGGGGGCCTTATGGCTACACCTTC. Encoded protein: CASSEDRGPYGYTF.

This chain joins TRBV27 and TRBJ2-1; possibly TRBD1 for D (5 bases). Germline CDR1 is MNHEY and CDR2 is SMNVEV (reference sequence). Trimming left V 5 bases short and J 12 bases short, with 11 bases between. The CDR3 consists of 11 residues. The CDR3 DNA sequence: TGTGCCAGCAGTAAAGGGGTAAGGCAGTTCTTC. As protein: CASSKGVRQFF.

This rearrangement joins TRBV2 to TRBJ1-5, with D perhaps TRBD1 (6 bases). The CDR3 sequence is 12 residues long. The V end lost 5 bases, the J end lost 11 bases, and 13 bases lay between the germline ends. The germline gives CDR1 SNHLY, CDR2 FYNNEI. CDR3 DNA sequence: TGTGCCAGCAGTAACAGGGTGGAAGCCCAGCATTTT. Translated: CASSNRVEAQHF.

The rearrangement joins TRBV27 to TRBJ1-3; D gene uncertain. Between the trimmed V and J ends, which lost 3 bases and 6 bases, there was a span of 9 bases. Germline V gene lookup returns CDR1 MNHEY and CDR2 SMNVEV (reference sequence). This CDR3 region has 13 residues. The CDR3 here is CASSFDTQNTIYF. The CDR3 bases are TGTGCCAGCAGTTTCGACACCCAAAACACCATATATTTT.

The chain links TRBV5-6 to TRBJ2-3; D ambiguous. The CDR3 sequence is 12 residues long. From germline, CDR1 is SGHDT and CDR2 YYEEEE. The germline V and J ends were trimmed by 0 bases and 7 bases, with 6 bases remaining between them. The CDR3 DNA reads TGTGCCAGCAGCTTGGCGAGATATACGCAGTATTTT. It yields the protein CASSLARYTQYF.

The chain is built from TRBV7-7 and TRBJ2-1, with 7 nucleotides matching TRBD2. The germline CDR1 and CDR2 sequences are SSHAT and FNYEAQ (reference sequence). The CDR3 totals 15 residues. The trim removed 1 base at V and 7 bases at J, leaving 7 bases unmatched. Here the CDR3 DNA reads TGTGCCAGCAGCTTAGGCGCGGGAGTGTCGAATGAGCAGTTCTTC. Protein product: CASSLGAGVSNEQFF.

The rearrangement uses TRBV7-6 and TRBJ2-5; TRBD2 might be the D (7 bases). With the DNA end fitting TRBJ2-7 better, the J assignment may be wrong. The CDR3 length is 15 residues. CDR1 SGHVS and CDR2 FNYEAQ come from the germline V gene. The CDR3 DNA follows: TGTGCCAGCAGCTTAGCGGTAGGGGGGGAATACGAGCAGTACTTC. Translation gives CASSLAVGGEYEQYF.

This CDR3 is CASSFGFGVYGYTF. The CDR3 nucleotides are TGTGCCAGCAGTTTTGGGTTCGGGGTCTATGGCTACACCTTC. The chain is built from TRBV28 and TRBJ1-2, with no clear D. With 3 bases removed from V and 4 bases from J, the gap between germline ends came to 12 bases. The germline CDR1 and CDR2 sequences are MDHEN and SYDVKM. The CDR3 length is 14 residues.

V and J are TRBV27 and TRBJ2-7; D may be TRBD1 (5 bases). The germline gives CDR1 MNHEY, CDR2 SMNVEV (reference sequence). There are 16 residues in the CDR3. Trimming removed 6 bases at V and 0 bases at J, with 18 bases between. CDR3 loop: CASRRSGSSSSYEQYF. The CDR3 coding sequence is TGTGCCAGCAGGCGATCAGGGTCTTCTAGCTCCTACGAGCAGTACTTC.

The CDR3 sequence is CASRGGQGSGSYEQYF. The CDR3 nucleotides read TGTGCCAGCAGAGGGGGACAGGGATCGGGCTCCTACGAGCAGTACTTC. The rearrangement joins TRBV25-1 to TRBJ2-7; 9 bases match TRBD1. CDR1 and CDR2 (germline): MGHDK, SYGVNS. Germline trimming cut 6 bases from V and 0 bases from J; bases unmatched to any gene: 9. This CDR3 contains 16 residues.

This CDR3 reads CASSLRGATGNTIYF. The CDR3 DNA is TGCGCCAGCAGCTTGCGGGGGGCGACAGGAAACACCATATATTTT. The chain combines TRBV5-1 with TRBJ1-3; TRBD1 is a possible D gene (6 bases). CDR3 size: 15 residues. Germline V gene data show CDR1 as SGHRS and CDR2 as YFSETQ. Trimming left V 1 base short and J 4 bases short, with 12 bases between.

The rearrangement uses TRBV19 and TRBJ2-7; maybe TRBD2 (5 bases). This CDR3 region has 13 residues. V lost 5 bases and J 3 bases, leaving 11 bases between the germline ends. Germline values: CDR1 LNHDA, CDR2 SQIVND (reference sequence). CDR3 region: CASSPAGHYEQYF. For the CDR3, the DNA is TGTGCCAGTAGTCCCGCGGGCCACTACGAGCAGTACTTC.

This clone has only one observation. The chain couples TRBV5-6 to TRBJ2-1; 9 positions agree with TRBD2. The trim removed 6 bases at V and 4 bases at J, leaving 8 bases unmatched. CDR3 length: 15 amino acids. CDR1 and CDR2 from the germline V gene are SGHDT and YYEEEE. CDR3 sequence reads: CASTQGLAGYNEQFF. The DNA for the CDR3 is TGTGCCAGCACCCAGGGGCTAGCGGGGTACAATGAGCAGTTCTTC.

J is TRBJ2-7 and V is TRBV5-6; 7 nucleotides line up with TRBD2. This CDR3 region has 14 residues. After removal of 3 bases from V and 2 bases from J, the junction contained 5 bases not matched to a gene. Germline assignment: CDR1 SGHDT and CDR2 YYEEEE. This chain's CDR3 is CASSWGGQPYEQYF. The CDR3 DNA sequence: TGTGCCAGCAGCTGGGGAGGGCAGCCCTACGAGCAGTACTTC. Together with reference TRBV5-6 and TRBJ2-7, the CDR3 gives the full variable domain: DAGVTQSPTHLIKTRGQQVTLRCSPKSGHDTVSWYQQALGQGPQFIFQYYEEEERQRGNFPDRFSGHQFPNYSSELNVNALLLGDSALYLCASSWGGQPYEQYFGPGTRLTVT.

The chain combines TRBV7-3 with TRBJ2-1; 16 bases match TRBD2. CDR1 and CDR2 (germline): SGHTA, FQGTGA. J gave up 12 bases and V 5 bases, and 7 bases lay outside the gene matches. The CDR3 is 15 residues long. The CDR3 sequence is CASSAGTSGRAGQFF. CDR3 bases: TGTGCCAGCAGCGCCGGGACTAGCGGGAGGGCCGGGCAGTTCTTC.

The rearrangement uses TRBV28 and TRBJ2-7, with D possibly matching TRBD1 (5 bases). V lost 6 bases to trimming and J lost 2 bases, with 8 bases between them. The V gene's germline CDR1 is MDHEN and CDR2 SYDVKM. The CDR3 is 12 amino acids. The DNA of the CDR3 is TGTGCCAGCAGGGACACCCCCTACGAGCAGTACTTC. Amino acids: CASRDTPYEQYF.

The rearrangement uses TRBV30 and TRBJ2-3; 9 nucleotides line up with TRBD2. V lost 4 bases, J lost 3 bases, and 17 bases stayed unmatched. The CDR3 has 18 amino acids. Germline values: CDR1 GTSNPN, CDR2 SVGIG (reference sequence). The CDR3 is CAWTKWVAGEGETDTQYF. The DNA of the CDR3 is TGTGCCTGGACCAAATGGGTAGCGGGAGAAGGGGAGACAGATACGCAGTATTTT.

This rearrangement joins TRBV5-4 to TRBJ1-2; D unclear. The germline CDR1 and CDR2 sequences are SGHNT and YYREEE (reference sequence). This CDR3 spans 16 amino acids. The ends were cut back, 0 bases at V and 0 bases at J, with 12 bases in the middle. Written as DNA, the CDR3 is TGTGCCAGCAGCTTGGCCCCCTCCGAGGCTAACTATGGCTACACCTTC. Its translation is CASSLAPSEANYGYTF.

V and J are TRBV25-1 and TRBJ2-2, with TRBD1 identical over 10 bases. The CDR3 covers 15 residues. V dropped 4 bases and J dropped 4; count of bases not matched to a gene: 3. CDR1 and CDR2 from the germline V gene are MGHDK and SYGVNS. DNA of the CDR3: TGTGCCAGCAGTGGACAGGGGGCCTTCACCGGGGAGCTGTTTTTT. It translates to CASSGQGAFTGELFF.

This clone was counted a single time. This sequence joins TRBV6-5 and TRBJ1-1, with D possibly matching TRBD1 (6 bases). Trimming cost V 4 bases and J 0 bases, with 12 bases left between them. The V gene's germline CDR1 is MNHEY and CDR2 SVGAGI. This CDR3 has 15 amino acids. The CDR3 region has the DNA TGTGCCAGCAGTTTCCGGGACAAGATGAACACTGAAGCTTTCTTT. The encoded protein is CASSFRDKMNTEAFF.